What follows are 7 T cell receptor beta chains derived from one specimen sequenced in a study of control samples from healthy donors and cancer patients. TCRdb's copy holds only in-frame clones and misses some; the assay was immunoSEQ multiplex PCR. The table records about 130,000 clones, roughly 87% of them present only once. Sequenced sample: blood. The source of these receptors is a man younger than 30 in good health.

The table lists this clone with a count of one. The rearrangement joins TRBV11-1 to TRBJ1-2; the D is unclear. V lost 5 bases to trimming and J lost 3 bases, with 13 bases between them. The CDR3 consists of 14 residues. Looked up from germline, CDR1 is SGHAT and CDR2 is FQDESV (reference sequence). This chain's CDR3 is CASSPRSGDYGYTF. The DNA for the CDR3 is TGTGCCAGCAGCCCCCGGTCAGGCGACTATGGCTACACCTTC. Together with reference TRBV11-1 and TRBJ1-2, the CDR3 gives the full variable domain: EAEVAQSPRYKITEKSQAVAFWCDPISGHATLYWYRQILGQGPELLVQFQDESVVDDSQLPKDRFSAERLKGVDSTLKIQPAELGDSAMYLCASSPRSGDYGYTFGSGTRLTVV.

The J gene is TRBJ1-2, the V gene TRBV4-1; TRBD1 might be the D (6 bases). The V end lost 3 bases, the J end lost 0 bases, and 11 bases lay between the germline ends. The CDR3 is 15 amino acids. The germline V gene encodes CDR1 MGHRA and CDR2 YSYEKL. CDR3 DNA sequence: TGCGCCAGCAGCCAGGAACAGGGCCCTAACTATGGCTACACCTTC. Protein: CASSQEQGPNYGYTF.

The genes are TRBV11-2 and TRBJ1-5; TRBD1 aligns across 10 bases. Germline CDR1 and CDR2: SGHAT and FQNNGV. Germline trimming cut 1 base from V and 6 bases from J; bases unmatched to any gene: 3. CDR3 length: 15 amino acids. DNA of the CDR3: TGTGCCAGCAGCTTAGGGGACAGGGGAGGTCAGCCCCAGCATTTT. It is translated as CASSLGDRGGQPQHF.

This chain joins TRBV24-1 and TRBJ1-5; D may be TRBD1 (5 bases). This CDR3 is built from 13 residues. V lost 4 bases, J lost 8 bases, and 11 bases lay in between. Germline loops: CDR1 KGHDR, CDR2 SFDVKD. CDR3 loop: CATSDGGFEPQHF. The CDR3 DNA reads TGTGCCACCAGTGACGGGGGTTTTGAGCCCCAGCATTTT.

The rearrangement links TRBV11-2 to TRBJ1-6, with 7 bases identical to TRBD1. CDR3 length: 15 amino acids. Trimming at V came to 5 bases and at J to 4 bases, leaving 5 bases not matched to a gene. Germline V lookup: CDR1 SGHAT, CDR2 FQNNGV. CDR3 DNA: TGTGCCAGCAGCAAACAGGGGTTGTATAATTCACCCCTCCACTTT. Amino acid sequence: CASSKQGLYNSPLHF.

The V gene is TRBV15, the J gene TRBJ1-6; 8 nucleotides agree with TRBD1. This CDR3 region has 15 residues. With V trimmed by 3 bases and J by 8 bases, 6 bases remained unmatched. In germline, CDR1 is LNHNV, CDR2 YYDKDF (reference sequence). CDR3 in amino acids: CATSSDRGSDSPLHF. As DNA, the CDR3 is TGTGCCACCAGCAGCGACAGGGGTAGCGATTCACCCCTCCACTTT.

In its sample, this clone was seen once. V is TRBV7-2 and J is TRBJ1-1, with D hard to call. The germline V and J ends were trimmed by 1 base and 1 base, with 7 bases remaining between them. Germline V gives CDR1 SGHTA, CDR2 FQGNSA. This CDR3 is 14 amino acids long. DNA of the CDR3: TGTGCCAGCAGCTTAGGTTCGTCGAACACTGAAGCTTTCTTT. Protein sequence: CASSLGSSNTEAFF.